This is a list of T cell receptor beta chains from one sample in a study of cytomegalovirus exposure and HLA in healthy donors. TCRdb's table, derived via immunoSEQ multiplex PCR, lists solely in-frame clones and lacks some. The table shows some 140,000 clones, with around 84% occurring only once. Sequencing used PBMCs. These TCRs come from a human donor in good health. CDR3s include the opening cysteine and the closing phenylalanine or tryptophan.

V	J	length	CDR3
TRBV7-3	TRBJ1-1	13	CASSLTRRDGAFF
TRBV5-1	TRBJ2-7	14	CASSWTTGLYEQYF
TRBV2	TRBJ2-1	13	CASKNIPYNEQFF
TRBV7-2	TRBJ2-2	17	CASSLVPASAYTGELFF
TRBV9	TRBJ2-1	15	CASSYTGTPLNEQFF
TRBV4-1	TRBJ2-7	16	CASSPQTSGLTYEQYF
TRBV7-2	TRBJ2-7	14	CASSLYPSGPEQYF
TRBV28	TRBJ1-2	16	CASSLGLGRDSYGYTF
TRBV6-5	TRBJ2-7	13	CASSYSSNYEQYF
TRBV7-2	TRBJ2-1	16	CASPPRGGASYNEQFF
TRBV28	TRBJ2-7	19	CASSQGKMVPSGSVYEQYF
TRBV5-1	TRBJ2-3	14	CASREDSFTDTQYF
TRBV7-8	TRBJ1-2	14	CASSLVTGSYGYTF
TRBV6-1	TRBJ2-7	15	CASSEDSGSSYEQYF